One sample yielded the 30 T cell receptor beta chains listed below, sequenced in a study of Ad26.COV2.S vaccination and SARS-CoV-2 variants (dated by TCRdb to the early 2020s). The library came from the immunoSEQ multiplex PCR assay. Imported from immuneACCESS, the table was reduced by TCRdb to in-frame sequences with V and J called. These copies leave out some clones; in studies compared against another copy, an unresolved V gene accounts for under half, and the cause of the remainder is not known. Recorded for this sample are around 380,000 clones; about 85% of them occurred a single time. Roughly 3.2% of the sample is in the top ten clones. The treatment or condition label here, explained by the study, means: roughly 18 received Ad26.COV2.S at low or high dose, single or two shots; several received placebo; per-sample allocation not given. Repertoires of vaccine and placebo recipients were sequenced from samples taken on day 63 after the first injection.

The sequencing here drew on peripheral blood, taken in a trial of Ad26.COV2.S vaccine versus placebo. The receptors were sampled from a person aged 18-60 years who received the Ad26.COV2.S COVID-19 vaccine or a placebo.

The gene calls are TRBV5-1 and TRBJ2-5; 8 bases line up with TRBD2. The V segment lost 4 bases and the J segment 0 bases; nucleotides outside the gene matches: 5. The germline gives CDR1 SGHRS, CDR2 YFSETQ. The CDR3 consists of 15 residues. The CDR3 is CASSEAGGNQETQYF. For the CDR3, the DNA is TGCGCCAGCAGCGAGGCGGGGGGAAACCAAGAGACCCAGTACTTC. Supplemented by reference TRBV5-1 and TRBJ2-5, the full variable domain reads KAGVTQTPRYLIKTRGQQVTLSCSPISGHRSVSWYQQTPGQGLQFLFEYFSETQRNKGNFPGRFSGRQFSNSRSEMNVSTLELGDSALYLCASSEAGGNQETQYFGPGTRLLVL.

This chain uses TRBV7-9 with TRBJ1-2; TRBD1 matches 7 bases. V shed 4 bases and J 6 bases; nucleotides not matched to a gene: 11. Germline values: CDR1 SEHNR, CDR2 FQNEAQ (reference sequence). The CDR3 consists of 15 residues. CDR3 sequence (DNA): TGTGCCAGCAGCTATCGGACAGGATCGTTGGATGGCTACACCTTC. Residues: CASSYRTGSLDGYTF. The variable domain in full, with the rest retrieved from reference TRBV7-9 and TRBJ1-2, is DTGVSQNPRHKITKRGQNVTFRCDPISEHNRLYWYRQTLGQGPEFLTYFQNEAQLEKSRLLSDRFSAERPKGSFSTLEIQRTEQGDSAMYLCASSYRTGSLDGYTFGSGTRLTVV.

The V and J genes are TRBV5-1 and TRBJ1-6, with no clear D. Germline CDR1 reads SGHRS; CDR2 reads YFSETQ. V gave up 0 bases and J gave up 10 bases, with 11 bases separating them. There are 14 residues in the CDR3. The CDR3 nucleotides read TGCGCCAGCAGCTTGGGAGGGATCGGGTCACCCCTCCACTTT. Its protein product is CASSLGGIGSPLHF.

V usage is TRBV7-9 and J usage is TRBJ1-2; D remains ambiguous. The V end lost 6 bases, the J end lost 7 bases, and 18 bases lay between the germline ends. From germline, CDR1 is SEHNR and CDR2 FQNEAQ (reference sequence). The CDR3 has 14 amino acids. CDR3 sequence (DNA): TGTGCCAGCAGGTCCCGGACGGACGGCAGTGGCTACACCTTC. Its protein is CASRSRTDGSGYTF. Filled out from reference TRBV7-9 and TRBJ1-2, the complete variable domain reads DTGVSQNPRHKITKRGQNVTFRCDPISEHNRLYWYRQTLGQGPEFLTYFQNEAQLEKSRLLSDRFSAERPKGSFSTLEIQRTEQGDSAMYLCASRSRTDGSGYTFGSGTRLTVV.

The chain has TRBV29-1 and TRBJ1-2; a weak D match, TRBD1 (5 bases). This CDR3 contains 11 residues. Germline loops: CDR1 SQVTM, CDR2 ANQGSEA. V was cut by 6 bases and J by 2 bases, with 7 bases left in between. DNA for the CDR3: TGCAGCGTGACAGTAAACTATGGCTACACCTTC. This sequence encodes CSVTVNYGYTF.

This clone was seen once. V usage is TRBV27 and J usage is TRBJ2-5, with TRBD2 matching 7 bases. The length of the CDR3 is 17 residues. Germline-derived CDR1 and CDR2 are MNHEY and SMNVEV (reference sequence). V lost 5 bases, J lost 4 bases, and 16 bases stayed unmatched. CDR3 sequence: CASSPAPTTSVGETQYF. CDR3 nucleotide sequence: TGTGCCAGCAGTCCCGCCCCCACTACTAGCGTCGGAGAGACCCAGTACTTC.

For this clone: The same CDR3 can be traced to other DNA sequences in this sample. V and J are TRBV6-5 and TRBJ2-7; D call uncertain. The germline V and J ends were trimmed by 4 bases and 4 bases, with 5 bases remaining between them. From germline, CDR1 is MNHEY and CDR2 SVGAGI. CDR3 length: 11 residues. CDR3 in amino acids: CASSSLYEQYF. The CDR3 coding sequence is TGTGCCAGCAGTTCTCTTTACGAGCAGTACTTC.

This CDR3 is CASRSFGGLNTEAFF. The CDR3 DNA reads TGCGCCAGCAGGTCTTTTGGGGGCTTGAACACTGAAGCTTTCTTT. The chain is built from TRBV5-1 and TRBJ1-1; a weak D match, TRBD1 (6 bases). Trimming took 5 bases from V and 0 from J, leaving 14 bases between them. The germline CDR1 and CDR2 sequences are SGHRS and YFSETQ. The CDR3 has 15 amino acids. The full variable domain, its missing parts supplied by reference TRBV5-1 and TRBJ1-1, is KAGVTQTPRYLIKTRGQQVTLSCSPISGHRSVSWYQQTPGQGLQFLFEYFSETQRNKGNFPGRFSGRQFSNSRSEMNVSTLELGDSALYLCASRSFGGLNTEAFFGQGTRLTVV.

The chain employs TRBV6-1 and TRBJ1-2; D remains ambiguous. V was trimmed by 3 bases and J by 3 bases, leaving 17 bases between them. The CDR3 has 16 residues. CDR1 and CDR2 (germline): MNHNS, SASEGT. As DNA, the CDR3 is TGTGCCAGCAGTGATTTAGGAGACAACGAGCACTATGGCTACACCTTC. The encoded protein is CASSDLGDNEHYGYTF.

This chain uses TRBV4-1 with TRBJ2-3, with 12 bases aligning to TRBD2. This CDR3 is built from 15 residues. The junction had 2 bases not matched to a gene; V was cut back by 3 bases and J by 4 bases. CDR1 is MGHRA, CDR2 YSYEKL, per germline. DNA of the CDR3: TGCGCCAGCAGCCAGGGACTAGCGGGCTCAGATACGCAGTATTTT. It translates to CASSQGLAGSDTQYF.

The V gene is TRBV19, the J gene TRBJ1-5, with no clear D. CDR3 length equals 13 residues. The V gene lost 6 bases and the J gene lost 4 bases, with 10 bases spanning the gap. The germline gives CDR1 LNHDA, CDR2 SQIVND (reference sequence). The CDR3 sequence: CASRVRLNQPQHF. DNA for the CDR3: TGTGCCAGTAGGGTTCGCCTTAATCAGCCCCAGCATTTT. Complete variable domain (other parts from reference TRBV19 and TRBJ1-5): DGGITQSPKYLFRKEGQNVTLSCEQNLNHDAMYWYRQDPGQGLRLIYYSQIVNDFQKGDIAEGYSVSREKKESFPLTVTSAQKNPTAFYLCASRVRLNQPQHFGDGTRLSIL.

This CDR3 reads CASSLLMTSGELFF. The CDR3 DNA is TGTGCCAGCAGCTTATTGATGACTTCGGGGGAGCTGTTTTTT. The chain uses TRBV7-2 and TRBJ2-2, with unresolved D. This CDR3 contains 14 residues. Germline-derived CDR1 and CDR2 are SGHTA and FQGNSA. Trimming pared 2 bases from V and 8 bases from J, leaving 12 bases between. Full variable domain (rest looked up from reference TRBV7-2 and TRBJ2-2): GAGVSQSPSNKVTEKGKDVELRCDPISGHTALYWYRQSLGQGLEFLIYFQGNSAPDKSGLPSDRFSAERTGGSVSTLTIQRTQQEDSAVYLCASSLLMTSGELFFGEGSRLTVL.

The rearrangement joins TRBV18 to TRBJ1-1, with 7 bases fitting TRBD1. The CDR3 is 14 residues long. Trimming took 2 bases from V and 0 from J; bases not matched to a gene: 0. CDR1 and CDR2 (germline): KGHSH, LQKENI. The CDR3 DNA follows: TGTGCCAGCTCACCAGACAGGGTGAACACTGAAGCTTTCTTT. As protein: CASSPDRVNTEAFF.

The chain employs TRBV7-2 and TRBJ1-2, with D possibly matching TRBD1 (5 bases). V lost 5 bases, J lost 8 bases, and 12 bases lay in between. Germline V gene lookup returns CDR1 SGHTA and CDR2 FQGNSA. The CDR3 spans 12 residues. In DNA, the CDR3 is TGTGCCAGCAGCAATTTTGGGGCCGGCTACACCTTC. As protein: CASSNFGAGYTF.

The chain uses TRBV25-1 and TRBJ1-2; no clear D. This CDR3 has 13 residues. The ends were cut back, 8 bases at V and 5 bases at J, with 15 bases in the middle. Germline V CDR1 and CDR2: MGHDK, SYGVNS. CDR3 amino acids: CASQKAGLYGYTF. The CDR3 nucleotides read TGTGCCAGCCAGAAAGCTGGCCTTTATGGCTACACCTTC.

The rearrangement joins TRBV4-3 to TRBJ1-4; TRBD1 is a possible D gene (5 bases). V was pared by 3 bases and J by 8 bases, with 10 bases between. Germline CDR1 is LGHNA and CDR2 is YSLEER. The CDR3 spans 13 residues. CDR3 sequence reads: CASSQGTLEKLFF. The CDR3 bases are TGCGCCAGCAGCCAGGGGACTTTGGAAAAACTGTTTTTT.

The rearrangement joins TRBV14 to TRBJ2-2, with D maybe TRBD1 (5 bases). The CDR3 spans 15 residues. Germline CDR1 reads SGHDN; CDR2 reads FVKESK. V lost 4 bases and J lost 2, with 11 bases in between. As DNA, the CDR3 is TGTGCCAGCAGCCTTGGGGCACCTAACACCGGGGAGCTGTTTTTT. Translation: CASSLGAPNTGELFF. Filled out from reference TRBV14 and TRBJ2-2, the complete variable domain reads EAGVTQFPSHSVIEKGQTVTLRCDPISGHDNLYWYRRVMGKEIKFLLHFVKESKQDESGMPNNRFLAERTGGTYSTLKVQPAELEDSGVYFCASSLGAPNTGELFFGEGSRLTVL.

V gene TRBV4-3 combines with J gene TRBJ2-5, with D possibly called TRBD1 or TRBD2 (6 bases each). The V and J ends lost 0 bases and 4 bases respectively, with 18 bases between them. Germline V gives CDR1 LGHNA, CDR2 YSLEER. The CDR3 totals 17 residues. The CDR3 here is CASSQEYQGEGGETQYF. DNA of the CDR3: TGCGCCAGCAGCCAAGAATACCAGGGCGAGGGGGGAGAGACCCAGTACTTC.

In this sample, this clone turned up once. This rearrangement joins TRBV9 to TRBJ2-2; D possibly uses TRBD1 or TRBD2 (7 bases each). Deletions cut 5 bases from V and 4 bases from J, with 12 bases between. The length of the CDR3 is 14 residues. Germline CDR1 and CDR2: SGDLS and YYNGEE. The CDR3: CASRWEGATGELFF. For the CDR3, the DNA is TGTGCCAGCAGGTGGGAGGGGGCCACCGGGGAGCTGTTTTTT. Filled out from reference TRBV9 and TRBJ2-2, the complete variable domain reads DSGVTQTPKHLITATGQRVTLRCSPRSGDLSVYWYQQSLDQGLQFLIQYYNGEERAKGNILERFSAQQFPDLHSELNLSSLELGDSALYFCASRWEGATGELFFGEGSRLTVL.

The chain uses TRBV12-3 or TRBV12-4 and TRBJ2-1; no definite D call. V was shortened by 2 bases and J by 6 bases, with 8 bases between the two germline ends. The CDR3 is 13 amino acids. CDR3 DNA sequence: TGTGCCAGCAGTTTACAAAGTATCAATGAGCAGTTCTTC. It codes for CASSLQSINEQFF.

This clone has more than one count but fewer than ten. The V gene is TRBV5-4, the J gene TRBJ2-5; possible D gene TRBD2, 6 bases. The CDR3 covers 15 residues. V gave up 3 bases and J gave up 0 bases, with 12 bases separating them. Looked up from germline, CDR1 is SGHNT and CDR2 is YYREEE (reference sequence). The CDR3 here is CASSSDGGYQETQYF. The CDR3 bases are TGTGCCAGCAGCTCGGATGGGGGGTACCAAGAGACCCAGTACTTC.

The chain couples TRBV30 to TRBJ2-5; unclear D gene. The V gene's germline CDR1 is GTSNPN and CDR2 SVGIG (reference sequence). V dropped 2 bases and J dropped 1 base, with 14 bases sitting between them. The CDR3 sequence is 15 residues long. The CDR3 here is CAWSPRRISQETQYF. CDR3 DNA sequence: TGTGCCTGGAGTCCGCGACGGATTAGCCAAGAGACCCAGTACTTC.

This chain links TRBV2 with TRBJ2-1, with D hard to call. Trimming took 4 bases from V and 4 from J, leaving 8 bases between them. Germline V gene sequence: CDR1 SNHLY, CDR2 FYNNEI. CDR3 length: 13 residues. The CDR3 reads CASSGGQYNEQFF. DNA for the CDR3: TGTGCCAGCAGTGGTGGGCAGTACAATGAGCAGTTCTTC.

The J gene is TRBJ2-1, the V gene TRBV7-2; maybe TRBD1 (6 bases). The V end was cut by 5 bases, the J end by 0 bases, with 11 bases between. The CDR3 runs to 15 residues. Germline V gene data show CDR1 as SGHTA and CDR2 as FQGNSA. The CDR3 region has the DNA TGTGCCAGCAGCACCGGGACAAGCTCCTACAATGAGCAGTTCTTC. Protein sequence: CASSTGTSSYNEQFF. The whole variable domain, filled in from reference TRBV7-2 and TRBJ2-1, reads GAGVSQSPSNKVTEKGKDVELRCDPISGHTALYWYRQSLGQGLEFLIYFQGNSAPDKSGLPSDRFSAERTGGSVSTLTIQRTQQEDSAVYLCASSTGTSSYNEQFFGPGTRLTVL.

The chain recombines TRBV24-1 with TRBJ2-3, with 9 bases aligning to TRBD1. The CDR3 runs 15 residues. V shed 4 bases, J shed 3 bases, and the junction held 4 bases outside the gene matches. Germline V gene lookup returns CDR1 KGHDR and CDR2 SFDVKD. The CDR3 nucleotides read TGTGCCACCAGTGACCACAGGGGGCAGACAGATACGCAGTATTTT. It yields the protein CATSDHRGQTDTQYF.

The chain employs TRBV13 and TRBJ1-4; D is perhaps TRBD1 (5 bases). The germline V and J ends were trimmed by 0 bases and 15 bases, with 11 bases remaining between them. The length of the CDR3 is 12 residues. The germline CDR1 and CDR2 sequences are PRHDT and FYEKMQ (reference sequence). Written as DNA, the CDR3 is TGTGCCAGCAGCTTAGGGCGGGGGGTATTGTTTTTT. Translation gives CASSLGRGVLFF.

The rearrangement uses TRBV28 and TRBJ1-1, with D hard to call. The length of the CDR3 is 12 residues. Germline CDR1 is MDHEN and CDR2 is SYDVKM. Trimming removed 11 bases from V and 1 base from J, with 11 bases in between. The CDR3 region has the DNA TGTGCCGGGAAGGAGAGGAACACTGAAGCTTTCTTT. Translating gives CAGKERNTEAFF.

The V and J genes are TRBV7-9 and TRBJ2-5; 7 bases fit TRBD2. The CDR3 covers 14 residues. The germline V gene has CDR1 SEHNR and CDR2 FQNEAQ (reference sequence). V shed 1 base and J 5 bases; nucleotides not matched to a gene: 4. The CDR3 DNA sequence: TGTGCCAGCAGCTTAGGAGGGAGGGTCGAGACCCAGTACTTC. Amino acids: CASSLGGRVETQYF.

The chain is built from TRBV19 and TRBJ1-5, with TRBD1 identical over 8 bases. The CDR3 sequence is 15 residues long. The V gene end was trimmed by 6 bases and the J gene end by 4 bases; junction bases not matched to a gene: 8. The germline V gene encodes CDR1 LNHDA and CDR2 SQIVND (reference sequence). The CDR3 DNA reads TGTGCCAGTAGCCCGAGATGGACAGGGAATCAGCCCCAGCATTTT. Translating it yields CASSPRWTGNQPQHF. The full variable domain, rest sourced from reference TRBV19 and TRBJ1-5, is DGGITQSPKYLFRKEGQNVTLSCEQNLNHDAMYWYRQDPGQGLRLIYYSQIVNDFQKGDIAEGYSVSREKKESFPLTVTSAQKNPTAFYLCASSPRWTGNQPQHFGDGTRLSIL.

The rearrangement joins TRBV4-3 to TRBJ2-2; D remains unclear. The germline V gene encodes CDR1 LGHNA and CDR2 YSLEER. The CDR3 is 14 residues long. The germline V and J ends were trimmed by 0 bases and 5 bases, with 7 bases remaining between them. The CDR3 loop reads CASSQDLGTGELFF. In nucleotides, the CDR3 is TGCGCCAGCAGCCAAGATCTGGGGACCGGGGAGCTGTTTTTT.